The sample holds one count of the clone carrying this T cell receptor (beta chain). The sample originates from a study of blood T cell repertoires in COVID-19. Trimming cost V 2 bases and J 4 bases; bases outside gene matches: 5. The germline gives CDR1 SGDLS, CDR2 YYNGEE. The CDR3 sequence is 14 residues long. Per the study methods: Reference gene primer amplification gave estimated nucleated cell counts. The table came from immunoSEQ multiplex PCR; TCRdb's copy has only in-frame clones and leaves some out. V and J calls and clone size are copied from that table; D and trimming were computed from the DNA. The table includes tens of thousands of clones, approximately 83% detected once.

Specimen: peripheral blood. V is TRBV9 and J is TRBJ1-1; 7 nucleotides align to TRBD1. This receptor was taken from a man aged 65 to 79 with acute or convalescent COVID-19. This CDR3 is CASSVTGVLTEAFF. The CDR3 coding sequence is TGTGCCAGCAGCGTTACAGGGGTACTCACTGAAGCTTTCTTT.